These 10 T cell receptor beta chains were all obtained from the same sample, sequenced in a study of T cell clusters in autoimmune cytopenias. TRB was amplified by touch-down multiplex PCR, primer pools A and B combined. TCRdb reanalyzed the multiplex PCR reads and collapses them to one entry per CDR3 protein, without DNA. This sample lists 3,500 to 4,000 distinct CDR3 sequences; its ten largest clones have roughly 14%. TRB was amplified from roughly 250 ng of peripheral blood genomic DNA per sample. The source material was peripheral blood. All receptors derive from a human donor with an autoimmune cytopenia or autoimmune hepatitis (not recorded which).

The V and J genes are TRBV6-2 or TRBV6-3 and TRBJ2-2. From germline, CDR1 is MNHEY and CDR2 SVGEGT. The CDR3 runs to 12 residues. The CDR3 region is CASSPLTGELFF.

V and J are TRBV19 and TRBJ1-2. This CDR3 is 14 amino acids long. Germline CDR1 reads LNHDA; CDR2 reads SQIVND (reference sequence). The CDR3 is CASTTGGGDYGYTF.

The chain links TRBV5-1 to TRBJ2-5; no DNA is available, so the TRBD1 call from TCRdb remains unchecked. The CDR3 length is 16 residues. CDR1 and CDR2 (germline): SGHRS, YFSETQ. The CDR3 sequence is CASSLSGQGVKETQYF.

The chain combines TRBV27 with TRBJ2-1; the TCRdb call, TRBD2, lacks DNA for checking. The germline V gene has CDR1 MNHEY and CDR2 SMNVEV (reference sequence). The CDR3 runs 17 residues. The CDR3 loop reads CASSPGTSGTSYNEQFF.

The chain recombines TRBV30 with TRBJ1-2. This CDR3 spans 15 amino acids. The V gene's germline CDR1 is GTSNPN and CDR2 SVGIG (reference sequence). This CDR3 reads CAWSVSANSNYGYTF.

Judged by frequency, this clonotype is medium-sized. The chain links TRBV6-5 to TRBJ2-7; TCRdb's D gene call, TRBD2, goes unchecked for lack of DNA. CDR1 and CDR2 from the germline V gene are MNHEY and SVGAGI. CDR3 length: 15 amino acids. The CDR3 reads CASSYESGQFYEQYF.

By frequency, this clonotype registers large. V gene TRBV29-1 combines with J gene TRBJ2-3. In germline, CDR1 is SQVTM, CDR2 ANQGSEA. This CDR3 spans 12 amino acids. This CDR3 reads CSVDEGTDTQYF.

The gene calls are TRBV30 and TRBJ1-4. CDR1 GTSNPN and CDR2 SVGIG come from the germline V gene (reference sequence). The CDR3 runs 13 residues. The CDR3: CAFSALTNEKLFF.

The chain combines TRBV11-2 with TRBJ2-1; TCRdb's D call, TRBD1, is unchecked because there is no DNA. From germline, CDR1 is SGHAT and CDR2 FQNNGV. There are 15 residues in the CDR3. The CDR3 loop is CASSSIRGEYNEQFF. Full variable domain (remainder filled in from reference TRBV11-2 and TRBJ2-1): EAGVAQSPRYKIIEKRQSVAFWCNPISGHATLYWYQQILGQGPKLLIQFQNNGVVDDSQLPKDRFSAERLKGVDSTLKIQPAKLEDSAVYLCASSSIRGEYNEQFFGPGTRLTVL.

This clonotype is identified as medium-sized (0.01 to 0.1%) from frequency. J is TRBJ2-7 and V is TRBV5-5; the TCRdb D gene call, TRBD2, has no DNA to confirm it. This CDR3 has 16 residues. Looked up from germline, CDR1 is SGHKS and CDR2 is YYEKEE (reference sequence). The CDR3: CASSLVRLAASHEQYF.